The 9 T cell receptor beta chains listed next were all sequenced from one sample in a study of blood T cell repertoires in COVID-19. Sequencing used immunoSEQ multiplex PCR; TCRdb keeps in-frame clones, though not all of them. The table records about 270,000 clones, under 90% of them present only once. Sequencing was performed on peripheral blood. These receptors all come from a woman under 30 with acute or convalescent COVID-19.

The chain employs TRBV6-5 and TRBJ1-2; 7 bases line up with TRBD1. The CDR3 runs to 13 residues. CDR1 and CDR2 from the germline V gene are MNHEY and SVGAGI. V shed 6 bases and J 3 bases; nucleotides not matched to a gene: 4. The CDR3 coding sequence is TGTGCCAGCAGCACTACAGGGGACTATGGCTACACCTTC. Residues: CASSTTGDYGYTF.

The gene calls are TRBV12-3 or TRBV12-4 and TRBJ1-2, with D perhaps TRBD1 (5 bases). CDR3 length: 12 residues. The V end lost 3 bases, the J end lost 7 bases, and 9 bases lay between the germline ends. CDR3 DNA sequence: TGTGCCAGCAGTTTGTCGGGGGTTGGCTACACCTTC. Translating gives CASSLSGVGYTF.

Only one count was recorded for this clone. The V and J genes are TRBV5-5 and TRBJ2-7; 11 bases agree with TRBD2. The CDR3 is 15 residues long. V was pared by 4 bases and J by 2 bases, with 5 bases of the junction left unmatched. The germline V gene encodes CDR1 SGHKS and CDR2 YYEKEE (reference sequence). The CDR3 loop is CASSLGLAATYEQYF. The CDR3 DNA sequence: TGTGCCAGCAGCCTGGGACTAGCGGCAACCTACGAGCAGTACTTC. Drawing the rest from reference TRBV5-5 and TRBJ2-7, the complete variable domain is DAGVTQSPTHLIKTRGQQVTLRCSPISGHKSVSWYQQVLGQGPQFIFQYYEKEERGRGNFPDRFSARQFPNYSSELNVNALLLGDSALYLCASSLGLAATYEQYFGPGTRLTVT.

This clone was detected many times. The J gene is TRBJ1-1, the V gene TRBV21-1; TRBD1 is the table's D call and was not checked against the DNA. TRBV21-1 is deemed a pseudogene. The CDR3 extends over 12 amino acids. The chain's CDR3 is CASGGGITEAFF. In DNA form, the CDR3 reads TGTGCCAGCGGAGGGGGCATCACTGAAGCTTTCTTT.

This clone was seen only once. The chain links TRBV24-1 to TRBJ1-2; D unclear. The germline CDR1 and CDR2 sequences are KGHDR and SFDVKD. The CDR3 is 14 amino acids. V shed 1 base and J shed 1 base, with 6 bases lying between them. This chain's CDR3 is CATSDFHSNYGYTF. The CDR3 nucleotides are TGTGCCACCAGTGATTTCCACAGTAACTATGGCTACACCTTC.

The V and J genes are TRBV10-2 and TRBJ2-1; TRBD1 is a possible D gene (6 bases). Per the germline V gene, CDR1 is WSHSY and CDR2 is SAAADI. The CDR3 contains 16 residues. The V gene lost 6 bases and the J gene lost 9 bases, with 24 bases spanning the gap. The CDR3 reads CASSLVTGFTRGEQFF. The CDR3 nucleotides are TGCGCCAGCAGCCTAGTCACAGGGTTCACCCGGGGTGAGCAGTTCTTC.

This clone was picked up a small number of times. The rearrangement uses TRBV28 and TRBJ1-6, with D hard to call. With 6 bases removed from V and 8 bases from J, the gap between germline ends came to 17 bases. Germline loops: CDR1 MDHEN, CDR2 SYDVKM. This CDR3 spans 15 amino acids. The CDR3 loop is CASSLRTRLDSPLHF. The DNA of the CDR3 is TGTGCCAGCAGCCTCCGGACTCGACTAGATTCACCCCTCCACTTT.

This clone occurred once. The chain carries TRBV4-3 and TRBJ2-1; 7 bases are a match to TRBD1. Germline CDR1 and CDR2: LGHNA and YSLEER. After removal of 0 bases from V and 1 base from J, the junction contained 3 bases not matched to a gene. The CDR3 spans 16 residues. CDR3: CASSQEDRASYNEQFF. CDR3 DNA sequence: TGCGCCAGCAGCCAAGAAGACAGGGCTTCCTACAATGAGCAGTTCTTC.

This clone has just a few counts. The chain employs TRBV25-1 and TRBJ1-1; a possible D gene is TRBD1 (5 bases). CDR3 length: 15 residues. Germline-derived CDR1 and CDR2 are MGHDK and SYGVNS. V lost 3 bases and J 1 base, leaving 12 bases between the germline ends. In nucleotides, the CDR3 is TGTGCCAGCAGTGATTCGGAGGGGCCGAACACTGAAGCTTTCTTT. Protein: CASSDSEGPNTEAFF.